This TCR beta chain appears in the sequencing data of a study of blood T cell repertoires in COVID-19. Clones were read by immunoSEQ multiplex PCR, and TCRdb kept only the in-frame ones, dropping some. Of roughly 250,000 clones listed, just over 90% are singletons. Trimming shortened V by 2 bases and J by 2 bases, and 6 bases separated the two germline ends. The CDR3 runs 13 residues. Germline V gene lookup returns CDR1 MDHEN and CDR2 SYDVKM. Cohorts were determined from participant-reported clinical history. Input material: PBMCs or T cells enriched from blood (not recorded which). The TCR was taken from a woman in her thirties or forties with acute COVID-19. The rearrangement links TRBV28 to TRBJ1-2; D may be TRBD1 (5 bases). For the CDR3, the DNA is TGTGCCAGCAGTTTACCAGGGAACTATGGCTACACCTTC. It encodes CASSLPGNYGYTF.